This TCR beta chain was sequenced during a study of shared clonotypes between healthy human individuals. Repertoires were generated with immunoSEQ multiplex PCR, while TCRdb's copy carries only in-frame clones and drops some. The sample carries roughly 2.5 million clones, more than 80% recorded once. CDR1 is SGHVS, CDR2 FNYEAQ, per germline. V dropped 4 bases and J dropped 11; count of bases not matched to a gene: 3. The CDR3 covers 11 residues. Broader study findings: Between a few donors, naive CD4 clonotypes were shared at a level of about 5%. As a rule, naive subsets had a larger estimated richness than memory subsets.

This clone was detected a few times. Its target is unknown. The TCR sequence derives from a young man in good health. The rearrangement joins TRBV7-6 to TRBJ1-1; 8 nucleotides match TRBD1. Sequencing used naive CD4+ T cells sorted from blood. The sample's subset: CD45RA+ positively selected. The CDR3 loop reads CASSSDRVAFF. The CDR3 coding sequence is TGTGCCAGCAGCTCGGACAGGGTGGCTTTCTTT.